This TCR beta chain was retrieved from a study of beta chain features in type 1 diabetes (dated by TCRdb to 2016 to 2019). Regarding the study in general: Mean age, gender distribution, total cell number and subset yield were not different between patients and healthy donors. Across all samples, around 100 million sorted cells were examined, and cell number per subset correlated strongly with RNA yield. The study compared TCRB repertoires of sorted circulating CD4+ T cell subsets between recently diagnosed type 1 diabetes patients and matched healthy donors. Regulatory and stem cell-like memory subsets were obtained from only 8 patients and about 8 healthy donors, while naive and central memory subsets were obtained from all 28 donors. What the research found in general, with its limitations: Only small numbers of individuals were included in the HLA sub-analyses, which left unresolved whether HLA type had any influence on TCRB rearrangement. Naive, central memory and regulatory TCRB repertoires appeared to be more similar among patients than among healthy donors. Type 1 diabetes patients showed a moderate but significant shortening of TCRB CDR3 length in all four CD4+ subsets. Shorter templates might be favored by PCR, yet because patient and control samples were amplified and corrected together, any such skew would affect both groups equally. At VDJ recombination sites, patients with type 1 diabetes made fewer insertions and deleted more nucleotides, a pattern implying thymic rearrangement abnormalities. Because cDNA rather than genomic DNA was sequenced, highly expressing activated cells could have been over-represented, although no difference in activation and CD3 levels was found between groups.

The germline V gene sets CDR1 to SNHLY and CDR2 to FYNNEI. Trimming takes 7 bases from V and 9 bases from J, and the germline ends sit 17 bases apart. The CDR3 measures 13 amino acids from cysteine to phenylalanine. The retained sequence is limited to the CDR3, 39 bases, with the frame set at the first base. This clone came up a few times. Which antigen it targets is not known. Within one base of it there is no much larger clone, and no base qualities were kept. The entire amount of isolated RNA was reverse transcribed using the High Capacity cDNA Reverse Transcription Kit, so the sequenced TCRB transcripts were expressed ones. Deep immunoSEQ sequencing was applied to naive, central memory and regulatory T cell samples, giving an average of around 3.4 million total reads per sample. After sorted cells were lysed in RLT buffer, RNA was extracted with DNase-treated RNeasy Micro or Mini kits, with the choice depending on cell number. Each cell subset was processed on its own to prevent cross-contamination, while patient and healthy donor samples were processed together. The immunoSEQ multiplex PCR was used to amplify TCRB sequences from cDNA, yielding 87-bp fragments that span the CDR3 region. Amplicons were sequenced on the Illumina HiSeq platform. From the authors' description of their analysis: PCR bias was corrected computationally using synthetic template baselines, and reads within Hamming distance 2 were collapsed, with unmergeable singletons discarded. By aligning reads against IMGT, V, D and J genes, CDR3 length, and insertions or deletions at six rearrangement sites were assigned. Within each subset, clonotype counts were normalized to sorted cell number, and only after that were true diversity and Gini coefficients computed with the tcR R package. The overlap coefficient, calculated on TCRB nucleotide sequences, was used to quantify repertoire sharing. Out-of-frame TCRB sequences from naive cells were analyzed as a proxy for the pre-selection repertoire. Imported from immuneACCESS, the table was reduced by TCRdb to in-frame sequences with V and J called. These copies leave out some clones; in studies compared against another copy, an unresolved V gene accounts for under half, and the cause of the remainder is not known. From that table come the V and J calls and clone size; the DNA was used to work out D and trimming. A total of 200,000 to 300,000 clones appear in this sample, 9.5% to 13% of them only once. The leading ten clones occupy about 0.018% of the sample.

A single peripheral blood draw of approximately 110 mL on average was collected from each donor into heparinised tubes. Naive, central memory, regulatory and stem cell-like memory CD4+ T cells were sorted on a BD FACSAria II using a panel including CD45RO, CCR7, CD25, CD127, CD95 and CD27. All sorted populations exceeded 95% purity. PBMCs were isolated immediately by Lymphoprep density gradient centrifugation and stained directly without culture. So that batch effects would be minimized, each experiment stained and sorted samples in pairs, pairing one healthy donor with one patient. Here the chain combines TRBV2 and TRBJ2-3; 6 matching bases give a weak D call of TRBD2. The source material was naive CD4+ T cells from blood. The sample's cell subset or site label is to be understood as: true naive CD4+ T cells. The sequence was collected from a man aged 30-40 years with type 1 diabetes. The DNA reads as follows: TGTGCCAGCACCAGCAGCGACGGACTAACGCAGTATTTT. Its translation is CASTSSDGLTQYF.